This T cell receptor (beta chain) originates from a study of blood T cell repertoires in COVID-19. At the level of the study: Samples taken during acute and convalescent COVID-19 were collected in the United States, Italy and Spain. Nucleic acid was either cDNA or gDNA, and it came from T cells, B-cell-depleted T cells, or PBMCs.

CDR3 length: 16 residues. Per the germline V gene, CDR1 is ENHRY and CDR2 is SYGVKD. The V and J ends lost 3 bases and 4 bases, in that order; junction bases with no gene match: 8. Original handling: Amplified reference gene primers provided the basis for estimating nucleated cell counts. Generated by immunoSEQ multiplex PCR, the TCRdb table keeps only in-frame clones and is missing some. V and J calls and clone size are those listed in that table; D and trimming were worked out from the DNA. This sample has around 260,000 clones; roughly 90% occur once, and the top ten carry roughly 0.8%. The rearrangement links TRBV10-3 to TRBJ2-1; 8 bases agree with TRBD2. The sample consisted of peripheral blood. This clonotype was sampled from a man younger than 40 with acute or convalescent COVID-19. The chain's CDR3 is CAISDLRGGNYNEQFF. The CDR3 region has the DNA TGTGCCATCAGTGACTTACGGGGGGGAAATTACAATGAGCAGTTCTTC.